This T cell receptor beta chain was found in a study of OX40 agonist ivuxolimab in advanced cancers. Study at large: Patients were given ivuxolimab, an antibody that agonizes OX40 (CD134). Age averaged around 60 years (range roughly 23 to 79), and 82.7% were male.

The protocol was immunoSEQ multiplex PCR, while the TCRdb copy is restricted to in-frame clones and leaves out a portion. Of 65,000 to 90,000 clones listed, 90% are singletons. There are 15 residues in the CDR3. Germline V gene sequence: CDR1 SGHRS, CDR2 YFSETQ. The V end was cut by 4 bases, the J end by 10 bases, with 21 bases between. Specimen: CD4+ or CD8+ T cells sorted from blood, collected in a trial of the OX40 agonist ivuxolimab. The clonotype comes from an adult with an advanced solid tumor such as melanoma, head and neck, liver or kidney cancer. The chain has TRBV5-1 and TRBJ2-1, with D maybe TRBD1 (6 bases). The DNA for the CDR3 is TGCGCCAGCAGCAGTTGGAGGCAGGGGACATGGGAGCAGTTCTTC. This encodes CASSSWRQGTWEQFF.